The source of this T cell receptor (beta chain) is a study of OX40 agonist ivuxolimab in advanced cancers. About the study: Averaging 60 years in age, with a range of roughly 20 to 90, the cohort was approximately 84% male.

The CDR3 totals 14 residues. Germline V gives CDR1 SNHLY, CDR2 FYNNEI. V shed 6 bases and J shed 4 bases, with 13 bases lying between them. Assay: immunoSEQ multiplex PCR; the TCRdb copy retains only in-frame clones and omits some. The sample holds about 62,000 clones, around 85% seen once. This chain links TRBV2 with TRBJ2-1; D is uncertain. This TCR was sampled from an adult with an advanced solid tumor such as melanoma, head and neck, liver or kidney cancer. Sequenced here: CD4+ or CD8+ T cells sorted from blood, sampled in a trial of the OX40 agonist ivuxolimab. The CDR3 DNA reads as TGTGCCAGCAGCGGTGGCAGCAGATACAATGAGCAGTTCTTC. Amino acid sequence: CASSGGSRYNEQFF.